The clone carrying this T cell receptor (beta chain) was counted a few times. Antigen: not known. The data were obtained in a study of naive and memory T cell subsets. Study-wide points: Naive repertoires, especially CD8, held a few larger clonotypes, possibly memory cells re-expressing CD45RA.

Trimming pared 7 bases from V and 6 bases from J, leaving 16 bases between. The CDR3 runs to 14 residues. Germline CDR1 MNHNY, CDR2 SVGAGI (reference sequence). The beta constant-region primer was an equimolar mix of two oligonucleotides covering TRBC1 and TRBC2. Nested alpha and beta constant-region primers with the SP2 primer drove four PCR rounds on ligated cDNA. The cDNA 3' end received a ligated single-stranded oligonucleotide carrying the SP2 primer and a 12-nucleotide UMI. MiXCR, applied by TCRdb to the UMI-ligation and nested PCR reads, yields one record per CDR3 protein. The sample lists about 150,000 distinct CDR3 sequences; under 25% were seen once. After the first PCR, alpha and beta chain libraries were processed separately. Cells stained for CD3, CD4, CD8, CD45RA and CD27 were sorted into four subsets.

What was sequenced was naive CD4+ T cells from blood. The rearrangement joins TRBV6-6 to TRBJ2-1; D is uncertain. The source is a human donor in good health. CDR3 amino acids: CASIRSALTNEQFF. For the CDR3, the DNA is TGTGCCAGCATACGATCGGCGCTGACCAATGAGCAGTTCTTC.